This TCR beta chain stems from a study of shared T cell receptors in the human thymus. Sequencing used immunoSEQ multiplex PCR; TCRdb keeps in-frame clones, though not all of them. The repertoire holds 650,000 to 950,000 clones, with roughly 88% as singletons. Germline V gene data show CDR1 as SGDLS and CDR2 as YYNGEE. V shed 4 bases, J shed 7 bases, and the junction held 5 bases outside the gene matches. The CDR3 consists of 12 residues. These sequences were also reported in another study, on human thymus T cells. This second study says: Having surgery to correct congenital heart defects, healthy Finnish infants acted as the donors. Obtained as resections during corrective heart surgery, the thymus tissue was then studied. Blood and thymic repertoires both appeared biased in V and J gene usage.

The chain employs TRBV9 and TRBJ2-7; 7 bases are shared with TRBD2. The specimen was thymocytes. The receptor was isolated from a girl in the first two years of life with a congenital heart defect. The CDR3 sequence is CASSYPGGEQYF. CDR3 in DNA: TGTGCCAGCAGCTACCCCGGGGGGGAGCAGTACTTC.